The 25 T cell receptor beta chains listed next were all sequenced from one sample in a study of regulatory T cells in long-lasting Graves disease. CDR3 regions were amplified by Arm-PCR using iRepertoire HTBI primers to build TCR beta libraries. Each CDR3 protein gets one entry after TCRdb re-called the multiplex PCR reads with MiXCR. The sample lists 400,000 to 500,000 distinct CDR3 sequences, 14% seen once, with roughly 15% in the top ten. Specified time point: newly diagnosed GD, antithyroid drugs for less than 3 months. PBMCs were the source of the RNA used for TCR sequencing. The same sample was also studied in work on T cells in Graves' hyperthyroidism and ophthalmopathy.

Material: peripheral blood mononuclear cells (PBMCs), obtained at new diagnosis, from a patient treated with antithyroid drugs. These receptors were collected from a woman in her forties or fifties with Graves disease.

The chain links TRBV13 to TRBJ1-1; possible D gene TRBD1, 5 bases. V gave up 6 bases and J gave up 4 bases, with 21 bases separating them. The germline V gene has CDR1 PRHDT and CDR2 FYEKMQ (reference sequence). This CDR3 has 16 residues. CDR3 sequence: CASRIAGLYEITEAFF. The CDR3 DNA follows: TGTGCCAGCAGAATAGCGGGGCTGTATGAGATCACTGAAGCTTTCTTT.

This clonotype was detected many times. The chain joins TRBV5-5 to TRBJ1-5, with D unclear. The V gene lost 3 bases and the J gene lost 10 bases, with 17 bases spanning the gap. Germline values: CDR1 SGHKS, CDR2 YYEKEE (reference sequence). This CDR3 is built from 14 residues. CDR3 nucleotide sequence: TGTGCCAGCAGCTCTCGGCAGGCTGAAGGACCCCAGCATTTT. This codes for CASSSRQAEGPQHF.

In its sample, this clonotype was seen many times. This chain uses TRBV28 with TRBJ2-5, with TRBD2 matching over 7 bases. CDR1 is MDHEN, CDR2 SYDVKM, per germline. V trimming: 11 bases; J trimming: 7 bases; junction bases outside the gene matches: 19. This CDR3 has 15 residues. The CDR3 reads CAHGTRGLGELTQYF. The CDR3 DNA sequence: TGTGCCCACGGCACCCGAGGACTAGGGGAATTGACCCAGTACTTC.

At least ten counts were recorded for this clonotype. The rearrangement links TRBV28 to TRBJ2-2; D tentatively fits TRBD1 or TRBD2 (5 bases each). There are 15 residues in the CDR3. Trimming left V 6 bases short and J 3 bases short, with 14 bases between. Per germline, CDR1 MDHEN and CDR2 SYDVKM. The CDR3 region is CASSDPGPYTGELFF. Here the CDR3 DNA reads TGTGCCAGCAGCGACCCGGGACCCTACACCGGGGAGCTGTTTTTT. Full variable domain (outside the CDR3, taken from reference TRBV28 and TRBJ2-2): DVKVTQSSRYLVKRTGEKVFLECVQDMDHENMFWYRQDPGLGLRLIYFSYDVKMKEKGDIPEGYSVSREKKERFSLILESASTNQTSMYLCASSDPGPYTGELFFGEGSRLTVL.

In this sample, this clonotype turned up many times. This rearrangement joins TRBV27 to TRBJ2-7; tentatively, D is TRBD2 (6 bases). V was cut by 4 bases and J by 4 bases, with 17 bases left in between. Germline assignment: CDR1 MNHEY and CDR2 SMNVEV (reference sequence). CDR3 size: 15 residues. The CDR3 DNA follows: TGTGCCAGCAGTTCCACCGGGACTCTGCTTTACGAGCAGTACTTC. This gives the protein CASSSTGTLLYEQYF.

In its sample, this clonotype was seen many times. At one end, the junction sequence differs from germline, possibly due to a read error. The chain couples TRBV7-2 to TRBJ2-6; no clear D. The CDR3 is 15 residues long. CDR1 is SGHTA and CDR2 is FQGNSA in the germline V gene. The CDR3 DNA reads as TGTGCCAGCAGTTTAGTAGGGTCTGGGGCCAACGTCCTGACTTTC. This encodes CASSLVGSGANVLTF.

There are many counts of this clonotype. The rearrangement links TRBV18 to TRBJ2-2; no clear D gene. The germline CDR1 and CDR2 sequences are KGHSH and LQKENI. This CDR3 comprises 15 residues. The V gene lost 5 bases and the J gene lost 0 bases, with 10 bases spanning the gap. DNA for the CDR3: TGTGCCAGCTCATCAATCGACGCGAACACCGGGGAGCTGTTTTTT. This gives the protein CASSSIDANTGELFF. The variable domain in full, with the rest retrieved from reference TRBV18 and TRBJ2-2, is NAGVMQNPRHLVRRRGQEARLRCSPMKGHSHVYWYRQLPEEGLKFMVYLQKENIIDESGMPKERFSAEFPKEGPSILRIQQVVRGDSAAYFCASSSIDANTGELFFGEGSRLTVL.

This clonotype was counted ten times or more. The chain has TRBV2 and TRBJ1-5; 7 bases fit TRBD1. The CDR3 extends over 15 amino acids. Germline CDR1 and CDR2: SNHLY and FYNNEI. Trimming cost V 6 bases and J 2 bases; bases outside gene matches: 7. In DNA, the CDR3 is TGTGCCAGCAGCCAGAACAGGGGAGGCAATCAGCCCCAGCATTTT. It is translated as CASSQNRGGNQPQHF.

This clonotype was picked up many times. This rearrangement joins TRBV27 to TRBJ1-1; TRBD1 matches at 7 bases. Germline loops: CDR1 MNHEY, CDR2 SMNVEV (reference sequence). CDR3 length: 13 residues. Germline trimming cut 4 bases from V and 7 bases from J; bases unmatched to any gene: 6. CDR3 residues: CASSYPGGGEAFF. CDR3 nucleotides: TGTGCCAGCAGTTACCCAGGGGGTGGTGAAGCTTTCTTT.

The V and J genes are TRBV19 and TRBJ2-7; 7 nucleotides line up with TRBD1. J lost 0 bases, V lost 7 bases, and 6 bases had no gene match. There are 14 residues in the CDR3. The V gene's germline CDR1 is LNHDA and CDR2 SQIVND (reference sequence). The CDR3 loop reads CASTRDSSSYEQYF. The CDR3 nucleotides read TGTGCCAGTACCAGGGACAGCAGCTCCTACGAGCAGTACTTC.

This clonotype was seen a handful of times. The chain has TRBV28 and TRBJ2-7; no clear D gene. This CDR3 is built from 16 residues. In germline, CDR1 is MDHEN, CDR2 SYDVKM. The V and J ends lost 4 bases and 4 bases respectively, with 20 bases between them. This CDR3 reads CASSSPPALSAYEQYF. CDR3 DNA sequence: TGTGCCAGCAGTTCTCCTCCGGCATTATCCGCGTACGAGCAGTACTTC.

A few counts support this clonotype. This rearrangement joins TRBV5-8 to TRBJ2-2, with 7 nucleotides matching TRBD1. This CDR3 is built from 17 residues. Germline values: CDR1 SGHTS, CDR2 YDEGEE. The V segment lost 4 bases and the J segment 0 bases; nucleotides outside the gene matches: 9. CDR3 bases: TGTGCCAGCAGCCCAGAAAGACAGGGTTCGAACACCGGGGAGCTGTTTTTT. This encodes CASSPERQGSNTGELFF.

This clonotype was seen ten or more times. The chain is built from TRBV7-3 and TRBJ2-3, with D unclear. The V end was cut by 5 bases, the J end by 5 bases, with 11 bases between. The CDR3 consists of 13 residues. Germline CDR1 is SGHTA and CDR2 is FQGTGA. The CDR3: CASSTVEGDTQYF. For the CDR3, the DNA is TGTGCCAGCAGCACCGTGGAAGGAGATACGCAGTATTTT.

This clonotype was seen repeatedly, ten times or more. The rearrangement links TRBV2 to TRBJ1-2; 8 bases are shared with TRBD1. This CDR3 has 13 residues. V trimming: 6 bases; J trimming: 4 bases; junction bases outside the gene matches: 4. Looked up from germline, CDR1 is SNHLY and CDR2 is FYNNEI. The CDR3, as DNA: TGTGCCAGCAGCGGACAGGGCGGCTATGGCTACACCTTC. It encodes CASSGQGGYGYTF.

With respect to this clonotype: Being one base from a much bigger clone, this may be a read error. The chain links TRBV28 to TRBJ2-3, with TRBD1 matching 9 bases. There are 14 residues in the CDR3. Germline CDR1 reads MDHEN; CDR2 reads SYDVKM. CDR3 region: CAGSLGTGRDTQYF. Written as DNA, the CDR3 is TGTGCCGGCAGTTTAGGGACAGGGAGGGATACGCAGTATTTT.

In this sample, this clonotype turned up a few times. The chain links TRBV7-9 to TRBJ2-7, with 12 bases identical to TRBD2. The junction had 11 bases not matched to a gene; V was cut back by 3 bases and J by 2 bases. The germline gives CDR1 SEHNR, CDR2 FQNEAQ (reference sequence). The CDR3 loop spans 18 amino acids. CDR3 sequence: CASSFPGTSGPSPYEQYF. As DNA, the CDR3 is TGTGCCAGCAGCTTCCCCGGGACTAGCGGGCCAAGCCCCTACGAGCAGTACTTC.

At least ten counts were recorded for this clonotype. This chain joins TRBV3-1 and TRBJ2-7; 11 bases agree with TRBD1. The germline CDR1 and CDR2 sequences are LGHDT and YNNKEL (reference sequence). This CDR3 region has 14 residues. V trimming: 3 bases; J trimming: 4 bases; junction bases outside the gene matches: 2. The CDR3 coding sequence is TGTGCCAGCAGCCATGGACAGGGGGCATACGAGCAGTACTTC. Its translation: CASSHGQGAYEQYF.

In its sample, this clonotype was seen a few times. V usage is TRBV6-2 or TRBV6-3 and J usage is TRBJ2-5; D unresolved. The CDR3 extends over 14 amino acids. Deletions cut 6 bases from V and 3 bases from J, with 14 bases between. Germline V gene lookup returns CDR1 MNHEY and CDR2 SVGEGT. CDR3 loop: CASSRTGPKETQYF. For the CDR3, the DNA is TGTGCCAGCAGCCGGACGGGCCCTAAAGAGACCCAGTACTTC.

This clonotype has at least ten counts. V and J are TRBV6-1 and TRBJ2-7, with 7 positions matching TRBD1. The junction had 11 bases not matched to a gene; V was cut back by 7 bases and J by 5 bases. Per germline, CDR1 MNHNS and CDR2 SASEGT. CDR3 length: 14 residues. CDR3 DNA sequence: TGTGCCAGCACCCGACAGGGCTCGGATAACGAGCAGTACTTC. It translates to CASTRQGSDNEQYF.

This clonotype was detected many times. The chain has TRBV5-1 and TRBJ1-1, with D possibly matching TRBD1 (6 bases). Germline V gene sequence: CDR1 SGHRS, CDR2 YFSETQ. The CDR3 is 13 amino acids. V was clipped by 4 bases and J by 6 bases, with 13 bases between them. The CDR3 reads CASSPQGRPEAFF. DNA for the CDR3: TGCGCCAGCAGCCCACAGGGAAGGCCTGAAGCTTTCTTT.

This clonotype was detected ten times or more. The J gene is TRBJ2-5, the V gene TRBV5-1, with 12 nucleotides matching TRBD1. The germline V gene has CDR1 SGHRS and CDR2 YFSETQ. V gave up 4 bases and J gave up 10 bases; unmatched junction bases: 11. The CDR3 extends over 15 amino acids. The CDR3 is CASSPGQGATMGQYF. Here the CDR3 DNA reads TGCGCCAGCAGCCCGGGACAGGGGGCGACGATGGGCCAGTACTTC.

This clonotype was seen ten or more times. This chain links TRBV27 with TRBJ2-7; 12 positions match TRBD2. Per germline, CDR1 MNHEY and CDR2 SMNVEV (reference sequence). This CDR3 has 16 amino acids. V lost 5 bases, J lost 7 bases, and 12 bases stayed unmatched. Written as DNA, the CDR3 is TGTGCCAGCAGTACCCCCTCTAGCGGGAGGGCTGGGGAGCAGTACTTC. This encodes CASSTPSSGRAGEQYF.

The chain links TRBV20-1 to TRBJ1-2; D is unresolved. Germline V CDR1 and CDR2: DFQATT, SNEGSKA (reference sequence). Trimming pared 0 bases from V and 2 bases from J, leaving 13 bases between. The CDR3 extends over 15 amino acids. The CDR3 nucleotides are TGCAGTGCTAGAGAGTCGGGGAGCCCCAACTATGGCTACACCTTC. It specifies CSARESGSPNYGYTF.

This clonotype was seen repeatedly, ten times or more. V gene TRBV9 combines with J gene TRBJ2-3, with 7 bases aligning to TRBD2. The ends lost 0 bases at V and 1 base at J; junction bases unmatched: 5. CDR3 length: 16 amino acids. The V gene's germline CDR1 is SGDLS and CDR2 YYNGEE. This chain's CDR3 is CASSVAGGQRTDTQYF. The CDR3 DNA reads as TGTGCCAGCAGCGTAGCGGGAGGACAACGCACAGATACGCAGTATTTT.

The sample holds a few counts of this clonotype. The J gene is TRBJ2-7, the V gene TRBV24-1; 12 bases match TRBD2. The CDR3 contains 14 residues. V shed 4 bases, J shed 5 bases, and the junction held 2 bases outside the gene matches. Germline assignment: CDR1 KGHDR and CDR2 SFDVKD. CDR3 in amino acids: CATSEGLAGHEQYF. DNA of the CDR3: TGTGCCACCAGTGAAGGACTAGCGGGACACGAGCAGTACTTC.